Sequencing of this TCR beta chain was carried out in a study of cytomegalovirus exposure and HLA in healthy donors. Whole-study context: An earlier analysis found fewer than 120 million unique TCR beta sequences from approximately 190 million T cells.

The PCR had 60 Vbeta and 13 Jbeta primers. The protocol was immunoSEQ multiplex PCR, while the TCRdb copy is restricted to in-frame clones and leaves out a portion. The table includes about 76,000 clones, around 80% detected once. Study results and caveats: Accounts indicate the classifier identified cytomegalovirus status with strong specificity and sensitivity.

As to this clone: Its specificity is not known.

Specimen: PBMCs. The clonotype was recovered from a male donor in good health and CMV-seropositive.

CDR3 loop: CSVVDLIGSDTQYF. As DNA, the CDR3 is TGCAGCGTTGTGGATCTAATCGGGAGTGATACGCAGTATTTT. V usage is TRBV29-1 and J usage is TRBJ2-3; a weak D match, TRBD2 (6 bases). This CDR3 is 14 amino acids long. The V gene's germline CDR1 is SQVTM and CDR2 ANQGSEA. Trimming left V 4 bases short and J 6 bases short, with 17 bases between.